This TCR beta chain was recovered during a study of T cell responses to AZD1222 COVID-19 vaccine. The data were produced by immunoSEQ multiplex PCR, yet TCRdb's version contains in-frame clones alone and is incomplete. The top ten hold approximately 12% of the sample, which has 80,000 to 100,000 clones, about 92% seen once. This clone was observed a single time. Its antigen remains unidentified. The identical CDR3 is also encoded by other nucleotide sequences in the sample. Overall study results and limits: Repertoire sampling was restricted to post-peak T cell response timepoints. At baseline, just 5 or 6 AZD1222 recipients tested seropositive.

This CDR3 is 13 amino acids long. V dropped 2 bases and J dropped 3 bases, with 4 bases sitting between them. The germline V gene encodes CDR1 MNHEY and CDR2 SVGEGT. The clonotype was recovered from an adult in good health. The V gene is TRBV6-2 or TRBV6-3, the J gene TRBJ2-2; unclear D gene. The source was peripheral blood, collected on day 0 of AZD1222 vaccination. The CDR3 is CASSYRDTGELFF. CDR3 DNA sequence: TGTGCCAGCAGTTACCGGGACACCGGGGAGCTGTTTTTT.